The TCR beta chain under discussion was sequenced for a study of OX40 agonist ivuxolimab in advanced cancers. Overall study context: Among those enrolled, mean age was 60 years (range roughly 23 to 90) and less than 90% were male. Regarding the study as a whole: Expansion of clones was among the lowest in partial responders at 0.1-3.0 mg/kg. Both blood CD4+ and CD8+ T cells showed clonal growth by week 6 at 0.1 to 3.0 mg/kg. Also showing low normalized T-cell clonal expansion were some of the nonresponders.

Of note for this clone: No antigen is known for it.

Germline V gene lookup returns CDR1 MNHEY and CDR2 SVGAGI. The CDR3 is 10 amino acids. The ends were cut back, 3 bases at V and 5 bases at J, with 1 base in the middle. TCRdb's copy holds only in-frame clones and misses some; the assay was immunoSEQ multiplex PCR. The repertoire has about 120,000 clones, roughly nine tenths of them found once; the top ten carry 0.55%. This clonotype was obtained from an adult with an advanced solid tumor such as melanoma, head and neck, liver or kidney cancer. The chain uses TRBV6-5 and TRBJ1-2; D gene unclear. The input for sequencing was CD4+ or CD8+ T cells sorted from blood, taken in a trial of the OX40 agonist ivuxolimab. The CDR3 reads CASSYYGYTF. The DNA of the CDR3 is TGTGCCAGCAGTTATTATGGCTACACCTTC.